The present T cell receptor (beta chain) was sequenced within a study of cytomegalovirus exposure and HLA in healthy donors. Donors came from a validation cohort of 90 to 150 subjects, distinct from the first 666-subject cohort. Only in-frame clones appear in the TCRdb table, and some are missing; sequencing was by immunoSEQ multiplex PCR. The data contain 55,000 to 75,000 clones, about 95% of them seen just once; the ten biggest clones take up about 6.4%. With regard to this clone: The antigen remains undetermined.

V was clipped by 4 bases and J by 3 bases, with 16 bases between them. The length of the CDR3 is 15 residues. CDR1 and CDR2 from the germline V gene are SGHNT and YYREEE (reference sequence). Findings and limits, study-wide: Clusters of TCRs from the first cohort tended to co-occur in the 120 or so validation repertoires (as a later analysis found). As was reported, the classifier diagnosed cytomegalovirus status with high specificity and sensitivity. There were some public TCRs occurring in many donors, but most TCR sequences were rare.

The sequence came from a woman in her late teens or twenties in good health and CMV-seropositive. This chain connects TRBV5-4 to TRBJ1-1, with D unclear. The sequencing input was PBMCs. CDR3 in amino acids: CASSLTSGRYTEAFF. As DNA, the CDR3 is TGTGCCAGCAGCCTCACGAGCGGCCGGTACACTGAAGCTTTCTTT.